The present entry profiles one T cell receptor beta chain with its context. The CDR3 is 16 residues long. CDR1 and CDR2 from the germline V gene are SGHNT and YYREEE (reference sequence). V was pared by 5 bases and J by 2 bases, with 18 bases between. This specimen belongs to a study of blood T cells in healthy people across ages. PCR was performed a second time for about 7 to 11 cycles using a sample-barcoded 5' primer and a J-beta primer mix. TCRdb fed the 5' RACE reads into MiXCR, producing one record per CDR3 protein. Of about 640,000 distinct CDR3 sequences listed, roughly 31% are singletons. There were at least 5.5 micrograms of total RNA extracted from every sample.

This sequence joins TRBV5-4 and TRBJ2-3, with D possibly matching TRBD2 (6 bases). The source material was blood. The sequence derives from a woman older than 75 in good health. The CDR3 spells CASSPRGGGVTDTQYF. CDR3 bases: TGTGCCAGCAGTCCTCGGGGCGGCGGGGTCACAGATACGCAGTATTTT.